The 22 T cell receptor beta chains below were found in one sample sequenced in a study of shared clonotypes between healthy human individuals. Only in-frame clones appear in the TCRdb table, and some are missing; sequencing was by immunoSEQ multiplex PCR. Among 550,000 to 750,000 clones listed, approximately 90% were seen once. In the naive CD8 group, cells lacked CD45RO and were positively selected for CCR7, so terminally differentiated effector memory CD45RA+ cells were left out. Material: naive CD8+ T cells sorted from blood. The receptors derive from a man aged 25-40 years in good health.

The V gene is TRBV7-9, the J gene TRBJ2-1; possibly TRBD1 for D (8 bases). Germline values: CDR1 SEHNR, CDR2 FQNEAQ (reference sequence). The length of the CDR3 is 13 residues. V lost 4 bases and J lost 7, with 11 bases in between. The CDR3 DNA reads TGTGCCAGCAGCTACAGGGGGGGAAATGAGCAGTTCTTC. Translating it yields CASSYRGGNEQFF.

The chain uses TRBV7-9 and TRBJ2-5, with D maybe TRBD2 (6 bases). Germline lookup yields CDR1 SEHNR and CDR2 FQNEAQ (reference sequence). Trimming removed 8 bases from V and 5 bases from J, with 12 bases in between. The CDR3 is made up of 12 amino acids. The CDR3 sequence is CASEGRLETQYF. In nucleotides, the CDR3 is TGTGCCAGCGAGGGGAGGCTCGAGACCCAGTACTTC.

The rearrangement links TRBV9 to TRBJ2-2; no clear D. Trimming left V 2 bases short and J 6 bases short, with 14 bases between. CDR3 length equals 15 residues. Germline V lookup: CDR1 SGDLS, CDR2 YYNGEE. The CDR3 region has the DNA TGTGCCAGCAGCGTCCATCTAGACGGGTCCGGGGAGCTGTTTTTT. Encoded protein: CASSVHLDGSGELFF.

CDR3 sequence (DNA): TGTGCCAGCAGTGGGGACAATACAGATACGCAGTATTTT. Translating gives CASSGDNTDTQYF. The chain combines TRBV25-1 with TRBJ2-3, with a possible D match to TRBD1 (6 bases). The CDR3 consists of 13 residues. Between the trimmed V and J ends, which lost 4 bases and 3 bases, there was a span of 8 bases. Germline lookup yields CDR1 MGHDK and CDR2 SYGVNS.

The chain has TRBV27 and TRBJ2-4, with D maybe TRBD1 (5 bases). Trimming cost V 5 bases and J 3 bases, with 11 bases left between them. CDR3 length: 14 residues. In germline, CDR1 is MNHEY, CDR2 SMNVEV (reference sequence). The CDR3 region has the DNA TGTGCCAGCAGTCAGGGTGGCGGCAAAAACATTCAGTACTTC. Its protein product is CASSQGGGKNIQYF.

This rearrangement joins TRBV19 to TRBJ1-1; D perhaps matches TRBD1 (6 bases). CDR1 and CDR2 (germline): LNHDA, SQIVND (reference sequence). CDR3 size: 12 residues. Trimming shortened V by 5 bases and J by 5 bases, and 9 bases separated the two germline ends. The CDR3 here is CASSEQGTEAFF. Here the CDR3 DNA reads TGTGCCAGTAGTGAACAGGGTACTGAAGCTTTCTTT.

V and J are TRBV7-6 and TRBJ2-3; a possible D gene is TRBD1 (5 bases). Trimming removed 5 bases at V and 0 bases at J, with 12 bases between. The germline gives CDR1 SGHVS, CDR2 FNYEAQ. The CDR3 loop spans 15 amino acids. The CDR3 region is CASSPTVASTDTQYF. CDR3 coding DNA: TGTGCCAGCAGCCCGACAGTGGCCAGCACAGATACGCAGTATTTT.

The gene calls are TRBV25-1 and TRBJ2-5; D is unclear. This CDR3 is 15 amino acids long. The germline V gene has CDR1 MGHDK and CDR2 SYGVNS. Trimming took off 6 bases at V and 2 bases at J, with 16 bases between the two ends. This chain's CDR3 is CASSQKEIIQETQYF. Here the CDR3 DNA reads TGTGCCAGCAGCCAAAAGGAAATCATACAAGAGACCCAGTACTTC.

The chain uses TRBV15 and TRBJ2-3, with D perhaps matching TRBD1 or TRBD2 (6 bases each). The CDR3 sequence is 18 residues long. V was trimmed by 4 bases and J by 2 bases, leaving 22 bases between them. Germline loops: CDR1 LNHNV, CDR2 YYDKDF (reference sequence). CDR3 in amino acids: CATSNILRGRDITDTQYF. Written as DNA, the CDR3 is TGTGCCACCAGCAACATCCTCCGGGGGCGCGACATCACAGATACGCAGTATTTT.

J is TRBJ2-5 and V is TRBV11-2; 7 bases match TRBD2. Per the germline V gene, CDR1 is SGHAT and CDR2 is FQNNGV. With 6 bases clipped from V and 2 bases from J, the junction kept 6 bases outside the gene matches. This CDR3 spans 14 amino acids. The CDR3, as DNA: TGTGCCAGCAGGGGTAGCGGGTTGCAAGAGACCCAGTACTTC. It yields the protein CASRGSGLQETQYF. Using reference TRBV11-2 and TRBJ2-5 for the parts outside the CDR3, the full variable domain is EAGVAQSPRYKIIEKRQSVAFWCNPISGHATLYWYQQILGQGPKLLIQFQNNGVVDDSQLPKDRFSAERLKGVDSTLKIQPAKLEDSAVYLCASRGSGLQETQYFGPGTRLLVL.

CDR3 coding DNA: TGTGCCAGCAGTTGGACAGGGGGAAAAGCTTTCTTT. This translates into CASSWTGGKAFF. The chain is built from TRBV5-6 and TRBJ1-1, with 10 bases lining up with TRBD1. CDR1 is SGHDT and CDR2 is YYEEEE in the germline V gene. The CDR3 runs 12 residues. V lost 5 bases to trimming and J lost 9 bases; unmatched junction nucleotides: 4.

The rearrangement links TRBV19 to TRBJ2-2; 14 bases line up with TRBD2. Losses at the gene ends were 7 bases for V and 6 bases for J; bases not matched to a gene: 4. The germline CDR1 and CDR2 sequences are LNHDA and SQIVND (reference sequence). This CDR3 is built from 15 residues. The CDR3 bases are TGTGCCAGTAATCGACTAGCGGGAGGGCCCGGGGAGCTGTTTTTT. This sequence encodes CASNRLAGGPGELFF.

The gene calls are TRBV7-9 and TRBJ1-4; D may be TRBD1 (5 bases). The V gene's germline CDR1 is SEHNR and CDR2 FQNEAQ (reference sequence). The CDR3 is made up of 14 amino acids. V dropped 8 bases and J dropped 1 base, with 11 bases sitting between them. CDR3 sequence: CASRRGGTNEKLFF. DNA for the CDR3: TGTGCCAGCCGTCGGGGGGGAACTAATGAAAAACTGTTTTTT.

V is TRBV5-4 and J is TRBJ2-3; perhaps TRBD1 as D (5 bases). The CDR3 loop spans 15 amino acids. Germline lookup yields CDR1 SGHNT and CDR2 YYREEE (reference sequence). V was cut by 0 bases and J by 2 bases, with 10 bases left in between. CDR3 amino acids: CASSLGDSTTDTQYF. CDR3 DNA sequence: TGTGCCAGCAGCTTGGGCGACAGTACCACAGATACGCAGTATTTT.

V is TRBV2 and J is TRBJ1-2; D gene ambiguous. The CDR3 runs 12 residues. Germline V gene lookup returns CDR1 SNHLY and CDR2 FYNNEI. The V and J ends lost 11 bases and 6 bases respectively, with 16 bases between them. CDR3 nucleotides: TGTGCCCGCCTTTGGGGAAAGGATGGCTACACCTTC. Translation gives CARLWGKDGYTF.

The rearrangement uses TRBV27 and TRBJ2-7, with 15 bases matching TRBD2. Germline lookup yields CDR1 MNHEY and CDR2 SMNVEV (reference sequence). The CDR3 has 15 residues. The junction had 7 bases not matched to a gene; V was cut back by 8 bases and J by 5 bases. The CDR3 DNA is TGTGCCAGCTCCCGCGGGACTAGCGGGAGGAACGAGCAGTACTTC. Its translation is CASSRGTSGRNEQYF.

The CDR3: CASRPRSTYNEQFF. For the CDR3, the DNA is TGTGCCAGCCGGCCGCGAAGTACCTACAATGAGCAGTTCTTC. The chain combines TRBV27 with TRBJ2-1; no clear D. Looked up from germline, CDR1 is MNHEY and CDR2 is SMNVEV (reference sequence). This CDR3 spans 14 amino acids. V lost 8 bases and J lost 2, with 13 bases in between.

This sequence joins TRBV29-1 and TRBJ2-2; tentatively, D is TRBD2 (5 bases). The germline V gene has CDR1 SQVTM and CDR2 ANQGSEA. Between the trimmed V and J ends, which lost 5 bases and 4 bases, there was a span of 17 bases. CDR3 size: 15 residues. CDR3 coding DNA: TGCAGCGTTTTCCGGAGAGGGAGTGGCACCGGGGAGCTGTTTTTT. It translates to CSVFRRGSGTGELFF.

The gene calls are TRBV27 and TRBJ1-1; the D gene is possibly TRBD1 (6 bases). Germline lookup yields CDR1 MNHEY and CDR2 SMNVEV (reference sequence). Trimming pared 7 bases from V and 5 bases from J, leaving 14 bases between. The length of the CDR3 is 13 residues. CDR3: CASMQGRGTEAFF. The CDR3 DNA reads TGTGCCAGCATGCAGGGGAGAGGGACTGAAGCTTTCTTT.

Here the CDR3 DNA reads TGTGCCAGCAGCGCGGCAGGGCCTCCTGGGGCCAACGTCCTGACTTTC. It specifies CASSAAGPPGANVLTF. The V gene is TRBV5-5, the J gene TRBJ2-6, with D possibly matching TRBD1 (5 bases). Germline lookup yields CDR1 SGHKS and CDR2 YYEKEE (reference sequence). The CDR3 runs to 16 residues. The germline V and J ends were trimmed by 4 bases and 2 bases, with 13 bases remaining between them.

V usage is TRBV28 and J usage is TRBJ1-5, with D possibly TRBD1 on 5 matching bases. V was trimmed by 2 bases and J by 0 bases, leaving 23 bases between them. CDR1 is MDHEN and CDR2 is SYDVKM in the germline V gene. This CDR3 region has 20 residues. The CDR3 spells CASSLRGTQWDRGSNQPQHF. The CDR3 coding sequence is TGTGCCAGCAGTTTACGGGGGACTCAGTGGGATAGGGGTAGCAATCAGCCCCAGCATTTT.

The chain links TRBV7-6 to TRBJ2-3, with D possibly matching TRBD2 (5 bases). Per germline, CDR1 SGHVS and CDR2 FNYEAQ. V was cut by 6 bases and J by 2 bases, with 15 bases left in between. This CDR3 region has 15 residues. The CDR3 region has the DNA TGTGCCAGCAGGGGGAGTGGGCGAAACACAGATACGCAGTATTTT. It encodes CASRGSGRNTDTQYF. The variable domain in full, with the rest retrieved from reference TRBV7-6 and TRBJ2-3, is GAGVSQSPRYKVTKRGQDVALRCDPISGHVSLYWYRQALGQGPEFLTYFNYEAQQDKSGLPNDRFSAERPEGSISTLTIQRTEQRDSAMYRCASRGSGRNTDTQYFGPGTRLTVL.